This T cell receptor beta chain was documented in a study of T cell responses to AZD1222 COVID-19 vaccine. As concerns this clone: Antigen specificity is unknown.

The assay was immunoSEQ multiplex PCR, and TCRdb's table has in-frame clones only and misses some. The data hold over 100,000 clones, with roughly nine tenths observed a single time. The CDR3 totals 16 residues. Germline V gene lookup returns CDR1 SGDLS and CDR2 YYNGEE. The V and J ends lost 0 bases and 10 bases, in that order; junction bases with no gene match: 8. Regarding the study as a whole: Clonal diversity may have been underestimated in mostly white British donors. Repertoire sampling occurred only after the peak T cell response. With two AZD1222 doses given, Spike-specific TCR breadth and depth both rose.

The chain recombines TRBV9 with TRBJ2-1; 12 nucleotides match TRBD2. Source: peripheral blood, taken on day 0 of AZD1222 vaccination. This clonotype was sampled from an adult in good health. CDR3 amino acids: CASSVGLAGGSGEQFF. For the CDR3, the DNA is TGTGCCAGCAGCGTAGGGCTAGCGGGAGGGTCAGGGGAGCAGTTCTTC.